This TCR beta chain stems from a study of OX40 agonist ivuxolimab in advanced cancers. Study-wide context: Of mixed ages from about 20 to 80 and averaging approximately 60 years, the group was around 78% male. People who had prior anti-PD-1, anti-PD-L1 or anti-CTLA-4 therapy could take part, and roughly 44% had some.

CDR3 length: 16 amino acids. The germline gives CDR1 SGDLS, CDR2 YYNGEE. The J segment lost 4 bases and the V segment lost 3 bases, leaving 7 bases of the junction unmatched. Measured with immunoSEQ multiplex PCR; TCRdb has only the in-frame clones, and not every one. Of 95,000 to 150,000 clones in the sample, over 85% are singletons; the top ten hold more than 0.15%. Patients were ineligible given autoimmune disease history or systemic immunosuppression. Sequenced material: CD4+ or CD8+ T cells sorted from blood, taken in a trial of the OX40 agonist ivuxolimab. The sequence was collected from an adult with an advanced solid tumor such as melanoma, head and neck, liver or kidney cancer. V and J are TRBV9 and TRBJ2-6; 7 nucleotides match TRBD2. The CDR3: CASSEGLFAGANVLTF. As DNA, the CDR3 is TGTGCCAGCAGCGAGGGACTATTCGCCGGGGCCAACGTCCTGACTTTC.